The rows below give T cell receptor beta chains drawn from one sample of a study of regulatory T cells in long-lasting Graves disease. TCRdb used MiXCR to reprocess the multiplex PCR reads, holding one entry per CDR3 protein. The data show approximately 230,000 distinct CDR3 sequences, around 17% seen once. The source material was peripheral blood mononuclear cells (PBMCs), sampled at new diagnosis, from a patient treated with antithyroid drugs. The receptors come from a female donor with Graves disease. Both conserved end residues are part of each CDR3. Each record gives: V gene, clone size, CDR3 protein. Some rows mark clone size as missing; the rest say once, few, many or name a class of expanded clone.

v_call: TRBV5-5; clone_size: once; cdr3_aa: CASSRTGLSGEQYF
v_call: TRBV10-3; clone_size: many; cdr3_aa: CATQNSGSHEQYF
v_call: TRBV7-2; clone_size: many; cdr3_aa: CASSLDFMGIYGYTF
v_call: TRBV6-5; clone_size: few; cdr3_aa: CASSYSMEGRNQPQHF
v_call: TRBV5-1; clone_size: many; cdr3_aa: CASSLVLAEDTQYF
v_call: TRBV6-1; clone_size: many; cdr3_aa: CASSRVASSYEQYF
v_call: TRBV2; clone_size: many; cdr3_aa: CASSESWTDNQPQHF
v_call: TRBV14; clone_size: many; cdr3_aa: CASSRDSTLIYGYTF
v_call: TRBV6-9; clone_size: .; cdr3_aa: CASSYPNRLAVYNEQFF
v_call: TRBV3-1; clone_size: many; cdr3_aa: CASSPSRSRGFYNSPLHF
v_call: TRBV9; clone_size: many; cdr3_aa: CASSVGVAQETQYF
v_call: TRBV24-1; clone_size: .; cdr3_aa: CATSDYSGRGDEQFF
v_call: TRBV5-5; clone_size: few; cdr3_aa: CASSFTGLYEQYF
v_call: TRBV7-3; clone_size: many; cdr3_aa: CASSSRGRTDTQYF
v_call: TRBV28; clone_size: many; cdr3_aa: CASSLHGRAGNEQFF
v_call: TRBV19; clone_size: many; cdr3_aa: CASSIGPRQGRETQYF
v_call: TRBV18; clone_size: many; cdr3_aa: CASSPTTGDYTF
v_call: TRBV11-1; clone_size: .; cdr3_aa: CASSLRLAVEQFF
v_call: TRBV7-6; clone_size: many; cdr3_aa: CASAEASSYEQYF
v_call: TRBV19; clone_size: few; cdr3_aa: CASGQGRWAGELFF
v_call: TRBV4-1; clone_size: many; cdr3_aa: CASSQVGTNYGYTF
v_call: TRBV7-2; clone_size: many; cdr3_aa: CASSLAAGVRTGELFF
v_call: TRBV10-1; clone_size: .; cdr3_aa: CASSDGTSESTDTQYF
v_call: TRBV10-3; clone_size: many; cdr3_aa: CAISPPPTGGSGANVLTF
v_call: TRBV18; clone_size: many; cdr3_aa: CASSPAETQYF
v_call: TRBV7-9; clone_size: many; cdr3_aa: CASTNPGQEAFF
v_call: TRBV11-2; clone_size: many; cdr3_aa: CASSSTRGQRYNEQFF
v_call: TRBV11-1; clone_size: .; cdr3_aa: CASSLTPGQETQYF
v_call: TRBV7-9; clone_size: many; cdr3_aa: CASSRQGGDEKLFF
v_call: TRBV4-3; clone_size: .; cdr3_aa: CASSQESGSYEQYF
v_call: TRBV6-5; clone_size: many; cdr3_aa: CASSYSAGAVNTEAFF
v_call: TRBV7-9; clone_size: many; cdr3_aa: CASSLSRANEKLFF
v_call: TRBV19; clone_size: many; cdr3_aa: CASSPPTSGVGNEQFF
v_call: TRBV29-1; clone_size: .; cdr3_aa: CSPELQTGAEAFF
v_call: TRBV12-3/TRBV12-4; clone_size: .; cdr3_aa: CASSSGGGTNQPQHF
v_call: TRBV27; clone_size: .; cdr3_aa: CASSDGSRGAFF
v_call: TRBV2; clone_size: many; cdr3_aa: CANLGQESTDTQYF
v_call: TRBV7-2; clone_size: many; cdr3_aa: CASSLSSQDTEAFF
v_call: TRBV18; clone_size: many; cdr3_aa: CASSASRTSGRASGANVLTF
v_call: TRBV2; clone_size: .; cdr3_aa: CASSPERELTDTQYF
v_call: TRBV12-3/TRBV12-4; clone_size: many; cdr3_aa: CASSVGNTDTQYF
v_call: TRBV6-1; clone_size: many; cdr3_aa: CASSSIPLRRGTEAFF
v_call: TRBV5-4; clone_size: .; cdr3_aa: CASSQPAGGATYEQFF
v_call: TRBV5-1; clone_size: many; cdr3_aa: CASSFGDSNYGYTF
v_call: TRBV4-1; clone_size: few; cdr3_aa: CASSQRQGEMGTDTQYF
v_call: TRBV12-3/TRBV12-4; clone_size: many; cdr3_aa: CASSLSLRGEKLFF
v_call: TRBV30; clone_size: many; cdr3_aa: CAWSVPLGTQNIQYF
v_call: TRBV19; clone_size: many; cdr3_aa: CASTPFRGATNEKLFF
v_call: TRBV18; clone_size: many; cdr3_aa: CASSQSGRGTDTQYF
v_call: TRBV12-3/TRBV12-4; clone_size: many; cdr3_aa: CASRATSGSLNEQFF
v_call: TRBV11-2; clone_size: many; cdr3_aa: CASSLEGAGVRRNEQFF
v_call: TRBV30; clone_size: many; cdr3_aa: CAWNPQGTDTQYF
v_call: TRBV2; clone_size: once; cdr3_aa: CASSESIPYEQYF
v_call: TRBV6-4; clone_size: few; cdr3_aa: CASSYGKGLENTGELFF
v_call: TRBV7-2; clone_size: .; cdr3_aa: CASSPRGGQIGSPLHF
v_call: TRBV2; clone_size: many; cdr3_aa: CASEPLTSGSLKTQYF